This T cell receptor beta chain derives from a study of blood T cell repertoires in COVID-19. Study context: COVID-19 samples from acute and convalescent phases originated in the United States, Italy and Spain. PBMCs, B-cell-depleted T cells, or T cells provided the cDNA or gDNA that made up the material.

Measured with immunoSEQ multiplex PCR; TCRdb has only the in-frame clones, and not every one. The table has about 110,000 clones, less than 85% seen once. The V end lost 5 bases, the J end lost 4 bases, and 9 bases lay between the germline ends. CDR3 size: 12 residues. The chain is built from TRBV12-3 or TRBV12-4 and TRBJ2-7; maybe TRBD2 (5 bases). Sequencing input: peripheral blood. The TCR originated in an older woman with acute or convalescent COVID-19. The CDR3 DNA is TGTGCCAGCAGTGACGGGGAATACGAGCAGTACTTC. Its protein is CASSDGEYEQYF.